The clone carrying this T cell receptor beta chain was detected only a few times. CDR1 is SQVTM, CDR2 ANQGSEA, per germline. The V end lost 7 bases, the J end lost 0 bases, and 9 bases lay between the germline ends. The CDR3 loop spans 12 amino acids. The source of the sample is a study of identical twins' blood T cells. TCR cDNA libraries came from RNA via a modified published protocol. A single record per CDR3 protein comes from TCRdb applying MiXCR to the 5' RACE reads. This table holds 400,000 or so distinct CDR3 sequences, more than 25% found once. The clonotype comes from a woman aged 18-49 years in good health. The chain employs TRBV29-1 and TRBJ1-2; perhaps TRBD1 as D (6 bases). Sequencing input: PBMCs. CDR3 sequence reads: CSGGGANYGYTF. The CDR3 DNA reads TGCAGCGGAGGGGGAGCTAACTATGGCTACACCTTC.